This passage covers 18 T cell receptor beta chains from one sample sequenced in a study of T cells after yellow fever vaccination. TCRdb re-derived calls from the 5' RACE reads in MiXCR, one entry per CDR3 protein. This sample has a few hundred thousand distinct CDR3 sequences, with less than 9.5% found just once. This material consisted of CD4+ T cells sorted from PBMCs, taken 5 days after the yellow fever booster vaccination. The source of these receptors is a man between 18 and 29 years old who received the YFV17D yellow fever vaccine.

The chain has TRBV20-1 and TRBJ1-5; 10 bases agree with TRBD1. Germline CDR1 reads DFQATT; CDR2 reads SNEGSKA (reference sequence). Unmatched junction bases numbered 7, after V lost 6 bases and J lost 2 bases. The CDR3 is 15 amino acids. The CDR3 protein is CSASAGTGGNQPQHF. In nucleotides, the CDR3 is TGCAGTGCCAGTGCCGGGACAGGGGGCAATCAGCCCCAGCATTTT.

The chain is built from TRBV5-8 and TRBJ2-5; 11 positions match TRBD1. Germline V lookup: CDR1 SGHTS, CDR2 YDEGEE. The CDR3 is made up of 15 amino acids. Germline trimming cut 5 bases from V and 2 bases from J; bases unmatched to any gene: 5. The CDR3 sequence: CASRAGTGGQETQYF. CDR3 sequence (DNA): TGTGCCAGCAGGGCCGGGACAGGGGGACAAGAGACCCAGTACTTC.

This clonotype was counted only a few times. V gene TRBV5-1 combines with J gene TRBJ1-3; maybe TRBD1 (5 bases). V lost 1 base, J lost 0 bases, and 14 bases lay in between. Germline V gene lookup returns CDR1 SGHRS and CDR2 YFSETQ. The CDR3 totals 17 residues. CDR3 DNA sequence: TGCGCCAGCAGCTTGACGGTTGCGGGGGGCTCTGGAAACACCATATATTTT. Its translation: CASSLTVAGGSGNTIYF.

The chain carries TRBV4-2 and TRBJ2-1; 7 positions match TRBD1. The CDR3 length is 13 residues. The V and J ends lost 0 bases and 15 bases, in that order; junction bases with no gene match: 8. The V gene's germline CDR1 is LGHNA and CDR2 YNFKEQ. CDR3 protein: CASSQDPRTGRFF. In DNA form, the CDR3 reads TGTGCCAGCAGCCAAGATCCAAGGACAGGTCGGTTCTTC.

This clonotype was observed a handful of times. This rearrangement joins TRBV18 to TRBJ2-2, with D perhaps being TRBD1 or TRBD2 (6 bases each). The CDR3 is 16 residues long. Germline V gives CDR1 KGHSH, CDR2 LQKENI. Deletions cut 2 bases from V and 0 bases from J, with 10 bases between. The DNA of the CDR3 is TGTGCCAGCTCACCAAGGGGGGCGACGAACACCGGGGAGCTGTTTTTT. This translates into CASSPRGATNTGELFF.

This clonotype was seen ten or more times. DNA for the CDR3: TGTGCCAGCAGTTTAGGGCAGGGACCCTACGAGCAGTACTTC. It specifies CASSLGQGPYEQYF. The V call is TRBV28, the J call TRBJ2-7, with D perhaps matching TRBD1 or TRBD2 (5 bases each). The germline V and J ends were trimmed by 2 bases and 2 bases, with 10 bases remaining between them. The germline V gene encodes CDR1 MDHEN and CDR2 SYDVKM. The CDR3 covers 14 residues.

The J gene is TRBJ2-7, the V gene TRBV7-2; D might be TRBD2 (5 bases). The CDR3 length is 14 residues. With 4 bases removed from V and 7 bases from J, the gap between germline ends came to 17 bases. CDR1 is SGHTA and CDR2 is FQGNSA in the germline V gene. CDR3 in amino acids: CASSSYPIAREQYF. CDR3 sequence (DNA): TGTGCCAGCAGCTCCTACCCTATAGCGCGGGAGCAGTACTTC. Drawing the rest from reference TRBV7-2 and TRBJ2-7, the complete variable domain is GAGVSQSPSNKVTEKGKDVELRCDPISGHTALYWYRQSLGQGLEFLIYFQGNSAPDKSGLPSDRFSAERTGGSVSTLTIQRTQQEDSAVYLCASSSYPIAREQYFGPGTRLTVT.

This clonotype was seen ten or more times. This chain joins TRBV7-9 and TRBJ1-1, with TRBD1 matching 7 bases. V lost 5 bases to trimming and J lost 5 bases; unmatched junction nucleotides: 11. The CDR3 covers 15 residues. Per germline, CDR1 SEHNR and CDR2 FQNEAQ (reference sequence). The CDR3, as DNA: TGTGCCAGCAGCCCCCAGGCAGGGGGGGGAACTGAAGCTTTCTTT. Translation gives CASSPQAGGGTEAFF.

The chain couples TRBV10-1 to TRBJ2-7, with TRBD1 as a possible D gene (6 bases). Germline-derived CDR1 and CDR2 are WNHNN and SYGVQD (reference sequence). CDR3 length: 12 amino acids. The ends were cut back, 11 bases at V and 6 bases at J, with 17 bases in the middle. This CDR3 is CAWGQGIFEQYF. CDR3 sequence (DNA): TGCGCCTGGGGGCAGGGGATCTTCGAGCAGTACTTC.

This clonotype was seen a few times. The genes are TRBV5-1 and TRBJ2-2; D is unresolved. This CDR3 is 14 amino acids long. Germline CDR1 is SGHRS and CDR2 is YFSETQ. Trimming shortened V by 6 bases and J by 3 bases, and 12 bases separated the two germline ends. CDR3 bases: TGCGCCAGCACCGAGACAACGGACACCGGGGAGCTGTTTTTT. This encodes CASTETTDTGELFF.

This clonotype was counted only a few times. V is TRBV29-1 and J is TRBJ2-1; 7 bases map to TRBD1. CDR3 size: 14 residues. Germline-derived CDR1 and CDR2 are SQVTM and ANQGSEA. Germline trimming cut 6 bases from V and 2 bases from J; bases unmatched to any gene: 7. This chain's CDR3 is CSVPDRATYNEQFF. DNA for the CDR3: TGCAGCGTGCCTGACAGGGCAACCTACAATGAGCAGTTCTTC.

This clonotype was seen ten or more times. The rearrangement joins TRBV6-6 to TRBJ2-5; 8 nucleotides agree with TRBD1. In germline, CDR1 is MNHNY, CDR2 SVGAGI (reference sequence). The V segment lost 6 bases and the J segment 5 bases; nucleotides outside the gene matches: 2. This CDR3 is 12 amino acids long. The CDR3 nucleotides are TGTGCCAGCAGCCAGGGGGCCGAGACCCAGTACTTC. This encodes CASSQGAETQYF.

This clonotype was seen only a few times. The chain combines TRBV5-1 with TRBJ2-3, with D possibly being TRBD2 (6 bases). This CDR3 comprises 15 residues. Germline lookup yields CDR1 SGHRS and CDR2 YFSETQ. V shed 6 bases and J shed 1 base, with 15 bases lying between them. CDR3 sequence: CASIRGSGGTDTQYF. The DNA of the CDR3 is TGCGCCAGCATCCGAGGTAGCGGAGGCACAGATACGCAGTATTTT.

This clonotype has just a few counts. This chain links TRBV5-1 with TRBJ2-3; no clear D gene. V gave up 7 bases and J gave up 0 bases, with 6 bases separating them. This CDR3 region has 12 residues. Per the germline V gene, CDR1 is SGHRS and CDR2 is YFSETQ. The CDR3: CASGLSTDTQYF. The CDR3, as DNA: TGCGCCAGCGGGCTCAGCACAGATACGCAGTATTTT. Complete variable domain (other parts from reference TRBV5-1 and TRBJ2-3): KAGVTQTPRYLIKTRGQQVTLSCSPISGHRSVSWYQQTPGQGLQFLFEYFSETQRNKGNFPGRFSGRQFSNSRSEMNVSTLELGDSALYLCASGLSTDTQYFGPGTRLTVL.

Ten or more counts support this clonotype. The chain carries TRBV7-2 and TRBJ1-1; no firm D call. Germline lookup yields CDR1 SGHTA and CDR2 FQGNSA. The CDR3 length is 12 residues. V was pared by 0 bases and J by 4 bases, with 3 bases between. The CDR3 DNA sequence: TGTGCCAGCAGCTTAGCGGGCACTGAAGCTTTCTTT. Residues: CASSLAGTEAFF.

The J gene is TRBJ1-4, the V gene TRBV30; no clear D. Germline assignment: CDR1 GTSNPN and CDR2 SVGIG (reference sequence). V was trimmed by 2 bases and J by 3 bases, leaving 7 bases between them. The CDR3 is 13 residues long. CDR3 in amino acids: CAWSLGSNEKLFF. CDR3 coding DNA: TGTGCCTGGAGTCTGGGGTCTAATGAAAAACTGTTTTTT.

This clonotype came up a few times. This sequence joins TRBV7-3 and TRBJ2-3, with TRBD2 as a possible D gene (6 bases). CDR3 length equals 15 residues. Germline CDR1 is SGHTA and CDR2 is FQGTGA. V shed 0 bases and J shed 7 bases, with 14 bases lying between them. Here the CDR3 reads CASSLTGEVGNTQYF. Written as DNA, the CDR3 is TGTGCCAGCAGCTTAACCGGGGAGGTAGGGAATACGCAGTATTTT. Variable domain in full (rest from reference TRBV7-3 and TRBJ2-3): GAGVSQTPSNKVTEKGKYVELRCDPISGHTALYWYRQSLGQGPEFLIYFQGTGAADDSGLPNDRFFAVRPEGSVSTLKIQRTERGDSAVYLCASSLTGEVGNTQYFGPGTRLTVL.

This clonotype has more than one count but fewer than ten. The V call is TRBV3-1, the J call TRBJ1-2; 7 nucleotides align to TRBD1. The germline V gene encodes CDR1 LGHDT and CDR2 YNNKEL (reference sequence). The CDR3 has 14 residues. The J segment lost 2 bases and the V segment lost 6 bases, leaving 6 bases of the junction unmatched. CDR3 nucleotide sequence: TGTGCCAGCAGAAGGACAGGACCAAACTATGGCTACACCTTC. This translates into CASRRTGPNYGYTF.